The T cell receptor (beta chain) described here comes from a study of shared clonotypes between healthy human individuals. Execution of the assay was at deep level. The data were produced by immunoSEQ multiplex PCR, yet TCRdb's version contains in-frame clones alone and is incomplete. The sample shows under 2.5 million clones, just under 95% of them seen only once. Germline V gene sequence: CDR1 SGHRS, CDR2 YFSETQ. The CDR3 length is 15 residues. Trimming shortened V by 2 bases and J by 0 bases, and 12 bases separated the two germline ends. Turning to this clone: The sample has other DNA sequences that encode this CDR3 too.

The sequence derives from a man younger than 35 in good health. Some clones in this sample may be carry-over from other donors' samples. Sequencing was performed on naive CD4+ T cells from PBMCs. Subset indicated: CD45RA+ positively selected. The chain is built from TRBV5-1 and TRBJ2-7; D is ambiguous. For the CDR3, the DNA is TGCGCCAGCAGCTTCGGAACTTCGAGCTCCTACGAGCAGTACTTC. Amino acids: CASSFGTSSSYEQYF.